Each of the 11 T cell receptor beta chains below was sequenced from the same sample in a study of human T cells and chemical hapten exposure (dated by TCRdb to the early 2020s). The protocol used for the library was RACE. TCRdb names NextSeq 500 as the instrument used. TCRdb trimmed the raw reads at Q25, called clones with MiXCR and kept productive beta chains. Merged by CDR3 protein, the rows form single entries marked with the most common genes and DNA. The sample records around 120,000 distinct CDR3 sequences, about an eighth of which are singletons. The ten largest clonotypes hold more than 1.3% of the sample. The intended sense of this specimen's time point label: patch test 1, 2 weeks after DPC sensitization. What this sample's treatment or condition label stands for: therapeutic diphenylcyclopropenone sensitization with weekly scalp DPC. The sample consisted of whole blood, taken in connection with sensitization to the hapten diphenylcyclopropenone (DPC). The receptor set was obtained from a woman between 50 and 59 years old with alopecia areata. Some clones in this sample may be carry-over from other donors' samples.

This clonotype was detected only a few times. The chain couples TRBV3-1 to TRBJ1-6; a possible D gene is TRBD1 (6 bases). V lost 1 base and J 10 bases, leaving 14 bases between the germline ends. This CDR3 has 15 amino acids. Germline V CDR1 and CDR2: LGHDT, YNNKEL (reference sequence). This CDR3 reads CASSQGWGAGSPLHF. CDR3 DNA sequence: TGTGCCAGCAGCCAAGGTTGGGGGGCCGGATCACCCCTCCACTTT.

The sample holds a few counts of this clonotype. The chain joins TRBV7-2 to TRBJ2-3; 7 positions agree with TRBD1. The CDR3 has 15 residues. J gave up 15 bases and V 5 bases, and 20 bases lay outside the gene matches. Per germline, CDR1 SGHTA and CDR2 FQGNSA. CDR3 loop: CASSPQGWDSQRPYF. CDR3 nucleotides: TGTGCCAGCAGCCCACAAGGCTGGGACAGCCAGCGGCCCTATTTT. Drawing the rest from reference TRBV7-2 and TRBJ2-3, the complete variable domain is GAGVSQSPSNKVTEKGKDVELRCDPISGHTALYWYRQSLGQGLEFLIYFQGNSAPDKSGLPSDRFSAERTGGSVSTLTIQRTQQEDSAVYLCASSPQGWDSQRPYFGPGTRLTVL.

The sample holds many counts of this clonotype. The chain carries TRBV7-2 and TRBJ1-3; D is unclear. V was shortened by 5 bases and J by 0 bases, with 5 bases between the two germline ends. The CDR3 runs 13 residues. Germline loops: CDR1 SGHTA, CDR2 FQGNSA. CDR3 residues: CASSPDSGNTIYF. In DNA, the CDR3 is TGTGCCAGCAGCCCAGACTCTGGAAACACCATATATTTT.

This clonotype was found many times. This sequence joins TRBV23-1 and TRBJ2-7, with D uncertain. TRBV23-1 has ORF status, its function being uncertain. Trimming removed 4 bases at V and 0 bases at J, with 13 bases between. This CDR3 has 15 residues. The chain's CDR3 is CASSRLELSSYEQYF. CDR3 coding DNA: TGCGCCAGCAGTCGCCTGGAGTTAAGCTCCTACGAGCAGTACTTC.

There are a few counts of this clonotype. The CDR3 nucleotides are TGTGCCAGCAGTTACTCGAGGATCACTGAAGCTTTCTTT. Translated: CASSYSRITEAFF. The J gene is TRBJ1-1, the V gene TRBV6-5; D gene uncertain. The germline gives CDR1 MNHEY, CDR2 SVGAGI. The CDR3 has 13 residues. The V end was cut by 0 bases, the J end by 4 bases, with 6 bases between.

This clonotype was detected ten times or more. The V and J genes are TRBV10-3 and TRBJ2-5, with 8 nucleotides matching TRBD2. The J segment lost 1 base and the V segment lost 0 bases, leaving 7 bases of the junction unmatched. Germline CDR1 is ENHRY and CDR2 is SYGVKD. This CDR3 is built from 17 residues. CDR3 in amino acids: CAISESLLAGSQETQYF. CDR3 nucleotides: TGTGCCATCAGTGAGTCGTTATTAGCGGGGAGCCAAGAGACCCAGTACTTC.

The chain is built from TRBV28 and TRBJ2-3, with unresolved D. The CDR3 loop spans 12 amino acids. Trimming took off 1 base at V and 5 bases at J, with 4 bases between the two ends. Germline V gene data show CDR1 as MDHEN and CDR2 as SYDVKM. CDR3 sequence (DNA): TGTGCCAGCAGTTTATACCGAGATACGCAGTATTTT. This translates into CASSLYRDTQYF. Full variable domain (rest looked up from reference TRBV28 and TRBJ2-3): DVKVTQSSRYLVKRTGEKVFLECVQDMDHENMFWYRQDPGLGLRLIYFSYDVKMKEKGDIPEGYSVSREKKERFSLILESASTNQTSMYLCASSLYRDTQYFGPGTRLTVL.

This clonotype was detected a few times. The chain has TRBV29-1 and TRBJ2-3, with D perhaps being TRBD1 or TRBD2 (5 bases each). CDR1 and CDR2 from the germline V gene are SQVTM and ANQGSEA. The CDR3 sequence is 11 residues long. Trimming took 3 bases from V and 8 from J, leaving 9 bases between them. The CDR3 DNA follows: TGCAGCGTTGAGAGTGGGGGTACGCAGTATTTT. Protein sequence: CSVESGGTQYF.

This clonotype was seen at least ten times. The chain joins TRBV12-3 or TRBV12-4 to TRBJ2-3; D perhaps matches TRBD2 (6 bases). The CDR3 has 13 amino acids. Trimming shortened V by 6 bases and J by 5 bases, and 12 bases separated the two germline ends. CDR3 in amino acids: CASSSTGRDTQYF. Here the CDR3 DNA reads TGTGCCAGCAGCTCTACCGGGAGAGATACGCAGTATTTT.

The J gene is TRBJ1-5, the V gene TRBV12-3 or TRBV12-4, with TRBD1 identical over 9 bases. CDR3 size: 15 residues. With V trimmed by 4 bases and J by 4 bases, 5 bases remained unmatched. The CDR3 loop is CASSSQTGGNQPQHF. CDR3 sequence (DNA): TGTGCCAGCAGTTCCCAGACAGGGGGAAATCAGCCCCAGCATTTT.

This clonotype turned up a few times. V gene TRBV6-1 combines with J gene TRBJ1-1; D gene uncertain. With 4 bases removed from V and 8 bases from J, the gap between germline ends came to 5 bases. The CDR3 length is 10 residues. The germline V gene has CDR1 MNHNS and CDR2 SASEGT. The CDR3 coding sequence is TGTGCCAGCAGTGTCGGGGAAGCTTTCTTT. Its protein product is CASSVGEAFF.